One T cell receptor (beta chain) is described in this entry. The data were taken from a study of blood T cell repertoires in COVID-19. Whole-study context: Collection of acute and convalescent COVID-19 samples took place in the United States, Italy and Spain. PBMCs, B-cell-depleted T cells, or T cells provided the cDNA or gDNA that made up the material.

Patients at the Seattle site were enrolled during active infection and followed longitudinally. Libraries were prepared by immunoSEQ multiplex PCR; TCRdb keeps only in-frame clonotypes and omits some of them. The sample holds 200,000 to 300,000 clones, roughly 91% seen once. The germline V gene encodes CDR1 DFQATT and CDR2 SNEGSKA (reference sequence). This CDR3 is built from 11 residues. Trimming stripped 6 bases from V and 8 bases from J, with 11 bases between. The receptor was isolated from a man aged 25-40 years with COVID-19, enrolled during active disease. The specimen was peripheral blood. The genes are TRBV20-1 and TRBJ2-1, with D possibly being TRBD2 (6 bases). The CDR3 spells CSAAPSDEQFF. CDR3 coding DNA: TGCAGTGCGGCCCCTAGCGATGAGCAGTTCTTC.